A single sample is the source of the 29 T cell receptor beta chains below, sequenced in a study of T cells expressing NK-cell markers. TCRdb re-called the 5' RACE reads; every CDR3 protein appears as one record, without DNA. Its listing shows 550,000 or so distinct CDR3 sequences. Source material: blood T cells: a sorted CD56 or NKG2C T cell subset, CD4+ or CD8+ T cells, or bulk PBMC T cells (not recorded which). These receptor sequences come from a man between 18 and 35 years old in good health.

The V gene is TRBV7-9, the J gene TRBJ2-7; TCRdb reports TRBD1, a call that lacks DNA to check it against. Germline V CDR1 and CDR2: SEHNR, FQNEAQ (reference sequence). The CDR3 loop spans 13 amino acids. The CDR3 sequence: CASSMGQRGEQYF.

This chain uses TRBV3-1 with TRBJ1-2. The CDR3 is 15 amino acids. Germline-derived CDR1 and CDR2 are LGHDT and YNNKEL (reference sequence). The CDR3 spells CASSQDLRLNYGYTF.

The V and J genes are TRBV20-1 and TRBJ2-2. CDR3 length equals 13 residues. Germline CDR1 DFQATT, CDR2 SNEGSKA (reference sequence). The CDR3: CSASRNLAGELFF.

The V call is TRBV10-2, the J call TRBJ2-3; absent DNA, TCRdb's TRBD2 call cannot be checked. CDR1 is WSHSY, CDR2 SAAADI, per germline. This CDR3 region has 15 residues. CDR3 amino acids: CASSASGGPTDTQYF.

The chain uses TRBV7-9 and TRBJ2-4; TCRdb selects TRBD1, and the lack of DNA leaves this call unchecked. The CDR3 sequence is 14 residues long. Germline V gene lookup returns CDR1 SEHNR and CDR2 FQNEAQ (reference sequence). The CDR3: CASSPQGGIDIQYF.

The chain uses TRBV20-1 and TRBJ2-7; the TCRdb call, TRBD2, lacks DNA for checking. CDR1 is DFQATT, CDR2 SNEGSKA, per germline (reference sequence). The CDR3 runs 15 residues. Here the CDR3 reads CSARGLAGAGDEQYF.

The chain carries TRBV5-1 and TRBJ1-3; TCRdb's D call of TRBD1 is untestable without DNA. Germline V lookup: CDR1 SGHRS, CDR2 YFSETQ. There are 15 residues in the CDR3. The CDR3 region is CASSPGAPSGNTIYF.

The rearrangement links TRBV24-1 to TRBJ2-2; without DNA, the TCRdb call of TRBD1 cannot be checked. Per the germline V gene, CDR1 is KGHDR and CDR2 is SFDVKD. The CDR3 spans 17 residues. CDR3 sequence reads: CATSDPLGLTNTGELFF.

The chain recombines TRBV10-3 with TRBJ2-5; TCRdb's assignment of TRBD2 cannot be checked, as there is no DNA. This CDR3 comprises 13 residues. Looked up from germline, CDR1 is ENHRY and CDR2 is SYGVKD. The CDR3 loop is CAIAPRTQETQYF.

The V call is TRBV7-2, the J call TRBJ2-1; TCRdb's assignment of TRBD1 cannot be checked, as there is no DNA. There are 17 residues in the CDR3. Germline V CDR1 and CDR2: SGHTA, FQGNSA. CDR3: CASSVLLQGNPYNEQFF.

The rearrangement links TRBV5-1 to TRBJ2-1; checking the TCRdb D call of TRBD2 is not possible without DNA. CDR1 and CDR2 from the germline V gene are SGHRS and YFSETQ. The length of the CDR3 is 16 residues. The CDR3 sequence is CASSLEVAGEKDEQFF.

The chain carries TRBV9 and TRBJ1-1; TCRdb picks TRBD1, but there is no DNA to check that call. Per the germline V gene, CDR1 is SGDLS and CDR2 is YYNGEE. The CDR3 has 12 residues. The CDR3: CASSTGYSEAFF.

CDR3 region: CASSDENYEQYF. J is TRBJ2-7 and V is TRBV2. Germline assignment: CDR1 SNHLY and CDR2 FYNNEI. The length of the CDR3 is 12 residues. Together with reference TRBV2 and TRBJ2-7, the CDR3 gives the full variable domain: EPEVTQTPSHQVTQMGQEVILRCVPISNHLYFYWYRQILGQKVEFLVSFYNNEISEKSEIFDDQFSVERPDGSNFTLKIRSTKLEDSAMYFCASSDENYEQYFGPGTRLTVT.

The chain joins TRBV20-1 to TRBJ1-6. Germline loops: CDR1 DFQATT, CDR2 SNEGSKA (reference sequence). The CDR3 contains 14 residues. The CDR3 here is CSAREEGPYSPLHF.

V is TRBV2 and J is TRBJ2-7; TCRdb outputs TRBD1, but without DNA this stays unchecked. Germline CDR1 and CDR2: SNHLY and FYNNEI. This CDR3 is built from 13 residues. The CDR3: CASNGGKGYEQYF.

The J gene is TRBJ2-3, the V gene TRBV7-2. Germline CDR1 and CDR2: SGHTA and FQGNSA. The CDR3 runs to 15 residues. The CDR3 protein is CASSLRLAITDTQYF.

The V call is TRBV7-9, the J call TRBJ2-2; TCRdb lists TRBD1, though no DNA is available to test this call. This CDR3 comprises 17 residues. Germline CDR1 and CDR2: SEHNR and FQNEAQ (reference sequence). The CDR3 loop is CASSLRRDRPNTGELFF.

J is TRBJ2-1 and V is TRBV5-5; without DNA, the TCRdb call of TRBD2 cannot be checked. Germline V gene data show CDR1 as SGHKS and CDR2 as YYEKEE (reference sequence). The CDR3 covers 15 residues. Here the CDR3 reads CASSPSGLARNEQFF.

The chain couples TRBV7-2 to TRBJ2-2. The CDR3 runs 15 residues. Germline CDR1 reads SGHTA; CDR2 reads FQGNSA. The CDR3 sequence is CASSPREGPAGELFF.

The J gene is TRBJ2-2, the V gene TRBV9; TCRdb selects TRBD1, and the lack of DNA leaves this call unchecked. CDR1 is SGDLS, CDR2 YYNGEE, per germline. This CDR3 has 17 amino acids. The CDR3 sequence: CASSSPPRGGVTGELFF.

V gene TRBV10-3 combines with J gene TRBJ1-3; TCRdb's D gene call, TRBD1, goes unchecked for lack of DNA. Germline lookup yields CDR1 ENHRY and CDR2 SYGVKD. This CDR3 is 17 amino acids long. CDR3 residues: CAISPGTGAPSGNTIYF.

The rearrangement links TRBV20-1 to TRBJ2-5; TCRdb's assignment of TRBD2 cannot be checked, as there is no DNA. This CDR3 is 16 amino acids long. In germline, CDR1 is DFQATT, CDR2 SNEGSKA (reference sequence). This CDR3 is CSASGLTSNLRETQYF.

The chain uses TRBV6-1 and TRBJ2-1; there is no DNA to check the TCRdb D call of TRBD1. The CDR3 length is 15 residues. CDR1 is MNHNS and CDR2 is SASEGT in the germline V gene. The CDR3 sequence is CASSPRMEGDNEQFF.

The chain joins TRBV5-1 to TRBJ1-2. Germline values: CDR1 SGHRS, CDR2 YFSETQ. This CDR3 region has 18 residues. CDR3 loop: CASSLAGWQSVPNYGYTF.

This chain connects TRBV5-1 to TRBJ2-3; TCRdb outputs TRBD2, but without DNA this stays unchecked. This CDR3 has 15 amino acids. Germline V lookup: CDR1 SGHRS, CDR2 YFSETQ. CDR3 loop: CASSLYGRVQDTQYF.

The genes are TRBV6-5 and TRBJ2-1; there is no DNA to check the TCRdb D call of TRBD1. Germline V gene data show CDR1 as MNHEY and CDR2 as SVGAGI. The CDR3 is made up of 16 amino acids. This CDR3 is CASSYSGDQDYNEQFF.

The CDR3 sequence: CAIRPLGGSYDGYTF. The J gene is TRBJ1-2, the V gene TRBV10-3; TCRdb indicates TRBD1, and absent DNA this call remains unverified. CDR3 size: 15 residues. Germline values: CDR1 ENHRY, CDR2 SYGVKD.

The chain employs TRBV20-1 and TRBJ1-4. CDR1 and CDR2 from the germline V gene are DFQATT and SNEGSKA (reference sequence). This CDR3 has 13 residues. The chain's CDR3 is CSARDSPNEKLFF.

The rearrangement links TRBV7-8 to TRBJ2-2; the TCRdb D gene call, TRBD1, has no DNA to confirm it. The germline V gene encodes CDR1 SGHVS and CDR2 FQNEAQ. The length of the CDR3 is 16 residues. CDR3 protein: CASSPTKTGDTGELFF.